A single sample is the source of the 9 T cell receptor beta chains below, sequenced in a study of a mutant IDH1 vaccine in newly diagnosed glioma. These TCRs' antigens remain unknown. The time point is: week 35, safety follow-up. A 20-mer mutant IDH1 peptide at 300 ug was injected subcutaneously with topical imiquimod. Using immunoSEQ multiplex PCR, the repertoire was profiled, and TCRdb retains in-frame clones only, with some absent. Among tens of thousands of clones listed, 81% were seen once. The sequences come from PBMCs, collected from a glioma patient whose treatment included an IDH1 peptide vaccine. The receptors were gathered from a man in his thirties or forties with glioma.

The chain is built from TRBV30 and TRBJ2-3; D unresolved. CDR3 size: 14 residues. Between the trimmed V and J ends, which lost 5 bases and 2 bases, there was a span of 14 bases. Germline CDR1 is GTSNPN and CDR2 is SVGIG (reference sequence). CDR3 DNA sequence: TGTGCCTGGGTGTATGGCGGTCCCACAGATACGCAGTATTTT. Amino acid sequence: CAWVYGGPTDTQYF. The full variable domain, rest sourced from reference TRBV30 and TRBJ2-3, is SQTIHQWPATLVQPVGSPLSLECTVEGTSNPNLYWYRQAAGRGLQLLFYSVGIGQISSEVPQNLSASRPQDRQFILSSKKLLLSDSGFYLCAWVYGGPTDTQYFGPGTRLTVL.

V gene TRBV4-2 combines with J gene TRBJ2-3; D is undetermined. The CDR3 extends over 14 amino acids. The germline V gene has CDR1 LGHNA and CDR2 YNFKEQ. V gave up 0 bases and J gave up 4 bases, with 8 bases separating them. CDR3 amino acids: CASSQDMGADTQYF. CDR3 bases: TGTGCCAGCAGCCAAGATATGGGCGCAGATACGCAGTATTTT.

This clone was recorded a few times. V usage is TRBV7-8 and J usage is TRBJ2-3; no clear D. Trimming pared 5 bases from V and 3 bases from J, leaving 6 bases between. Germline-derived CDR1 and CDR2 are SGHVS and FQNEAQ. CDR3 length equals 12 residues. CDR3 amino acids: CASSDSTDTQYF. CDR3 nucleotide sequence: TGTGCCAGCAGCGATTCGACAGATACGCAGTATTTT.

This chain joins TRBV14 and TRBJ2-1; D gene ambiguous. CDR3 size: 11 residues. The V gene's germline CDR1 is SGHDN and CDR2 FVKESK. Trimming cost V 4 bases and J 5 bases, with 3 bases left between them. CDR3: CASSLDNEQFF. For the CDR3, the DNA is TGTGCCAGCAGCCTAGACAATGAGCAGTTCTTC.

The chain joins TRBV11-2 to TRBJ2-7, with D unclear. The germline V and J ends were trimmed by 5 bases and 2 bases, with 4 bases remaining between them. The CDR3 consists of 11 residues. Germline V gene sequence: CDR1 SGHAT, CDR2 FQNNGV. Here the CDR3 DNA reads TGTGCCAGCAGCCCCGCCTACGAGCAGTACTTC. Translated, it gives CASSPAYEQYF.

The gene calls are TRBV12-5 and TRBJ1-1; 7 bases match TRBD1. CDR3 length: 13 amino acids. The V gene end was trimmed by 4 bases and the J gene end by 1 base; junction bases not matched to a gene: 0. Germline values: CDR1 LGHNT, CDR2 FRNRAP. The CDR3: CASGSGGNTEAFF. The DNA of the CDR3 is TGTGCTAGTGGTTCAGGGGGGAACACTGAAGCTTTCTTT.

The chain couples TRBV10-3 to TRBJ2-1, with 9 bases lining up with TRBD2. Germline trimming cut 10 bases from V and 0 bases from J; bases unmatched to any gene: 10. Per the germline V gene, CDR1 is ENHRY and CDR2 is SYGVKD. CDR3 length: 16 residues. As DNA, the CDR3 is TGTGCCACCTTAGTGACTAGCGGCAGCTCCTACAATGAGCAGTTCTTC. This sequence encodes CATLVTSGSSYNEQFF.

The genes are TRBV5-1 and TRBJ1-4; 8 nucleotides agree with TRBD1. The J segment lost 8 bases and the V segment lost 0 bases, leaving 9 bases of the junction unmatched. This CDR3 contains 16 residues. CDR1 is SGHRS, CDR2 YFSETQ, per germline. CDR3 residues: CASSLGGQVIREKLFF. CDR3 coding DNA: TGCGCCAGCAGCTTGGGGGGACAGGTGATAAGAGAAAAACTGTTTTTT.

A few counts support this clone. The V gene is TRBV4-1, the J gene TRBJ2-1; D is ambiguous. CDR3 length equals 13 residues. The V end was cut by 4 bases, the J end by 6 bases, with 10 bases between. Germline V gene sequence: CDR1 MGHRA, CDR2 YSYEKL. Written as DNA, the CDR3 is TGCGCCAGCAGCCCAACTATTCCCAATGAGCAGTTCTTC. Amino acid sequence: CASSPTIPNEQFF.